The T cell receptor beta chain described here comes from a study of T cell repertoires in cytomegalovirus infection. Study outcomes and limitations: Across the ex vivo response, the dominant clonotypes were HLA-C-restricted CMV-specific TCR beta clonotypes.

This clonotype was observed a single time. Its target is not known. This CDR3 has 16 amino acids. Looked up from germline, CDR1 is SGHAT and CDR2 is FQNNGV. The V end was cut by 5 bases, the J end by 2 bases, with 18 bases between. TCRdb reanalysed the reads using MiXCR and keeps one entry per CDR3 protein. The table shows around 300,000 distinct CDR3 sequences, with over 20% occurring only once. This chain links TRBV11-2 with TRBJ2-5, with a tentative D call TRBD1 (6 bases). Sequenced sample: PBMCs. This clonotype was sampled from a human donor in good health (CMV status not recorded). Some clones in this sample may be carry-over from other donors' samples. Here the CDR3 DNA reads TGTGCCAGCAGCCCAAGGGGGTTTCCCCTACAAGAGACCCAGTACTTC. This gives the protein CASSPRGFPLQETQYF.